These 30 T cell receptor beta chains were sequenced from one sample in a study of blood T cell repertoires in COVID-19. The repertoire was sequenced with immunoSEQ multiplex PCR; TCRdb's copy has only in-frame clones and lacks some. The sample consists of roughly 380,000 clones, roughly 87% of them appearing once. The sequenced sample consisted of PBMCs or T cells enriched from blood (not recorded which). The receptors were gathered from a woman in her twenties or thirties who had recovered from COVID-19.

This rearrangement joins TRBV28 to TRBJ1-4; D possibly corresponds to TRBD1 (5 bases). V lost 4 bases and J 0 bases, leaving 12 bases between the germline ends. CDR3 size: 16 residues. Per the germline V gene, CDR1 is MDHEN and CDR2 is SYDVKM. The CDR3 DNA is TGTGCCAGCAGTTGGGGACTTCTAACAACTAATGAAAAACTGTTTTTT. This codes for CASSWGLLTTNEKLFF.

The chain is built from TRBV6-1 and TRBJ1-1, with D perhaps TRBD1 (6 bases). The CDR3 is 14 residues long. CDR1 is MNHNS and CDR2 is SASEGT in the germline V gene. V gave up 0 bases and J gave up 4 bases, with 9 bases separating them. The CDR3 is CASSEALRGTEAFF. CDR3 sequence (DNA): TGTGCCAGCAGTGAAGCACTCAGGGGCACTGAAGCTTTCTTT.

This clone appeared once. The chain recombines TRBV2 with TRBJ2-7; D is unclear. CDR3 length: 12 amino acids. Trimming removed 7 bases from V and 5 bases from J, with 12 bases in between. Germline CDR1 is SNHLY and CDR2 is FYNNEI. The DNA for the CDR3 is TGTGCCAGCATCCGGGTCGCAAACGAGCAGTACTTC. Translating gives CASIRVANEQYF. Full variable domain (rest looked up from reference TRBV2 and TRBJ2-7): EPEVTQTPSHQVTQMGQEVILRCVPISNHLYFYWYRQILGQKVEFLVSFYNNEISEKSEIFDDQFSVERPDGSNFTLKIRSTKLEDSAMYFCASIRVANEQYFGPGTRLTVT.

The V call is TRBV2, the J call TRBJ2-5, with D perhaps matching TRBD2 (5 bases). CDR3 length: 14 amino acids. The germline CDR1 and CDR2 sequences are SNHLY and FYNNEI. Trimming removed 3 bases at V and 5 bases at J, with 13 bases between. The CDR3 region is CASSDSPGGETQYF. The CDR3 nucleotides read TGTGCCAGCAGTGACAGCCCTGGCGGGGAGACCCAGTACTTC.

The chain employs TRBV4-1 and TRBJ1-1; TRBD1 is a possible D gene (6 bases). From germline, CDR1 is MGHRA and CDR2 YSYEKL. CDR3 length: 15 amino acids. V dropped 1 base and J dropped 2 bases, with 11 bases sitting between them. The CDR3 sequence is CASSQAVGANTEAFF. The CDR3 nucleotides are TGCGCCAGCAGCCAAGCCGTGGGGGCTAACACTGAAGCTTTCTTT.

This chain uses TRBV21-1 with TRBJ2-2; the D call TRBD1 from the table was never checked on the DNA. TRBV21-1 is an annotated pseudogene. This CDR3 is 13 amino acids long. Here the CDR3 reads CASSKFRAGGLFF. The DNA for the CDR3 is TGTGCCAGCAGCAAATTTAGGGCAGGGGGGCTGTTTTTT.

The chain employs TRBV27 and TRBJ2-7, with D unresolved. Germline V gene sequence: CDR1 MNHEY, CDR2 SMNVEV (reference sequence). The CDR3 is 13 residues long. With 3 bases removed from V and 2 bases from J, the gap between germline ends came to 8 bases. The DNA for the CDR3 is TGTGCCAGCAGTTTTAGAGAGACCTACGAGCAGTACTTC. It specifies CASSFRETYEQYF.

J is TRBJ2-7 and V is TRBV28; 7 nucleotides align to TRBD2. Germline CDR1 MDHEN, CDR2 SYDVKM. J lost 0 bases, V lost 4 bases, and 6 bases had no gene match. This CDR3 contains 15 residues. The CDR3 reads CASSSSSGLSYEQYF. As DNA, the CDR3 is TGTGCCAGCAGTTCGTCTAGCGGCCTCTCCTACGAGCAGTACTTC.

The chain joins TRBV7-2 to TRBJ2-1; 10 bases match TRBD2. This CDR3 comprises 15 residues. V lost 5 bases to trimming and J lost 8 bases; unmatched junction nucleotides: 9. Germline assignment: CDR1 SGHTA and CDR2 FQGNSA. CDR3 sequence (DNA): TGTGCCAGCAGCCCCGCTAGCGGGAGAGGGGATGAGCAGTTCTTC. Protein sequence: CASSPASGRGDEQFF.

The V gene is TRBV15, the J gene TRBJ1-5; 8 bases fit TRBD1. This CDR3 is built from 14 residues. Germline V gene sequence: CDR1 LNHNV, CDR2 YYDKDF (reference sequence). Germline trimming cut 8 bases from V and 2 bases from J; bases unmatched to any gene: 5. DNA of the CDR3: TGTGCCACCGCTAACAGGGGGGGCAATCAGCCCCAGCATTTT. Amino acids: CATANRGGNQPQHF.

The rearrangement links TRBV28 to TRBJ2-2; TRBD1 is a possible D gene (7 bases). CDR3 length equals 13 residues. Trimming took off 8 bases at V and 5 bases at J, with 12 bases between the two ends. Looked up from germline, CDR1 is MDHEN and CDR2 is SYDVKM. The chain's CDR3 is CASQGGRTGELFF. DNA for the CDR3: TGTGCCAGCCAGGGGGGTCGGACCGGGGAGCTGTTTTTT.

The chain recombines TRBV11-3 with TRBJ2-1, with 7 bases that match TRBD2. The CDR3 is 16 residues long. After removal of 1 base from V and 3 bases from J, the junction contained 6 bases not matched to a gene. The germline V gene encodes CDR1 SGHNT and CDR2 YENEEA. CDR3 nucleotide sequence: TGTGCCAGCAGCTTAGGCCCCCGGGGGGACTACAATGAGCAGTTCTTC. This gives the protein CASSLGPRGDYNEQFF.

V is TRBV28 and J is TRBJ1-5; no clear D gene. V gave up 5 bases and J gave up 0 bases, with 5 bases separating them. The CDR3 runs to 13 residues. CDR1 is MDHEN, CDR2 SYDVKM, per germline. DNA of the CDR3: TGTGCCAGCAGTGACTATAGCAATCAGCCCCAGCATTTT. Residues: CASSDYSNQPQHF. Looking up the rest from reference TRBV28 and TRBJ1-5 gives the full variable domain: DVKVTQSSRYLVKRTGEKVFLECVQDMDHENMFWYRQDPGLGLRLIYFSYDVKMKEKGDIPEGYSVSREKKERFSLILESASTNQTSMYLCASSDYSNQPQHFGDGTRLSIL.

V gene TRBV7-8 combines with J gene TRBJ1-2; TRBD1 matches 12 bases. Unmatched junction bases numbered 9, after V lost 4 bases and J lost 6 bases. CDR3 length: 16 residues. Germline V lookup: CDR1 SGHVS, CDR2 FQNEAQ. CDR3 nucleotide sequence: TGTGCCAGCAGCTGGGCCTCCGGGACAGGGGGCGATGGCTACACCTTC. This encodes CASSWASGTGGDGYTF. The full variable domain, with the rest looked up from reference TRBV7-8 and TRBJ1-2, is GAGVSQSPRYKVAKRGQDVALRCDPISGHVSLFWYQQALGQGPEFLTYFQNEAQLDKSGLPSDRFFAERPEGSVSTLKIQRTQQEDSAVYLCASSWASGTGGDGYTFGSGTRLTVV.

The chain uses TRBV9 and TRBJ2-1; TRBD2 aligns across 8 bases. This CDR3 region has 17 residues. Germline lookup yields CDR1 SGDLS and CDR2 YYNGEE. V lost 0 bases and J lost 3; bases outside the gene matches: 8. CDR3 region: CASSVGTLAGFYNEQFF. The CDR3 DNA is TGTGCCAGCAGCGTAGGGACCCTAGCGGGCTTCTACAATGAGCAGTTCTTC.

This clone was observed once. The chain is built from TRBV7-9 and TRBJ2-1; 10 bases map to TRBD2. CDR3 length equals 13 residues. V was clipped by 5 bases and J by 9 bases; unmatched bases: 4. CDR1 is SEHNR and CDR2 is FQNEAQ in the germline V gene (reference sequence). The CDR3 DNA follows: TGTGCCAGCAGCCCCTTAGCGGGAGGTGAGCAGTTCTTC. Residues: CASSPLAGGEQFF.

This chain connects TRBV11-2 to TRBJ1-1; the D gene is possibly TRBD1 (5 bases). The CDR3 contains 14 residues. V was clipped by 7 bases and J by 11 bases, with 23 bases between them. The germline V gene has CDR1 SGHAT and CDR2 FQNNGV. The CDR3 nucleotides are TGTGCCAGCACCCGATGGGGAGGGACGGATTGGGCTTTCTTT. Amino acids: CASTRWGGTDWAFF. Combining the CDR3 with reference TRBV11-2 and TRBJ1-1 gives the whole variable domain EAGVAQSPRYKIIEKRQSVAFWCNPISGHATLYWYQQILGQGPKLLIQFQNNGVVDDSQLPKDRFSAERLKGVDSTLKIQPAKLEDSAVYLCASTRWGGTDWAFFGQGTRLTVV.

V gene TRBV4-1 combines with J gene TRBJ2-2; 7 bases align to TRBD1. Germline assignment: CDR1 MGHRA and CDR2 YSYEKL. This CDR3 spans 15 amino acids. The V and J ends lost 4 bases and 0 bases, in that order; junction bases with no gene match: 2. Written as DNA, the CDR3 is TGCGCCAGCAGCCGCGGACAGGCGAACACCGGGGAGCTGTTTTTT. Translated, it gives CASSRGQANTGELFF.

The V gene is TRBV12-3 or TRBV12-4, the J gene TRBJ1-1, with D unresolved. This CDR3 is built from 13 residues. The V end was cut by 3 bases, the J end by 1 base, with 6 bases between. The CDR3 coding sequence is TGTGCCAGCAGTTTCGCCAGGAACACTGAAGCTTTCTTT. Protein product: CASSFARNTEAFF.

The gene calls are TRBV5-5 and TRBJ1-6; D gene unclear. V lost 1 base and J lost 7, with 9 bases in between. Germline CDR1 is SGHKS and CDR2 is YYEKEE (reference sequence). The CDR3 is 14 amino acids. DNA for the CDR3: TGTGCCAGCAGCTTGCGCCTCGAGAATTCACCCCTCCACTTT. Residues: CASSLRLENSPLHF.

The chain joins TRBV9 to TRBJ2-1; D remains ambiguous. The germline V gene has CDR1 SGDLS and CDR2 YYNGEE. The CDR3 has 12 residues. The germline V and J ends were trimmed by 4 bases and 8 bases, with 10 bases remaining between them. CDR3 sequence reads: CASSSQLDEQFF. In DNA form, the CDR3 reads TGTGCCAGCAGCTCTCAATTAGATGAGCAGTTCTTC.

This clone was observed a handful of times. The chain recombines TRBV19 with TRBJ2-7; perhaps TRBD1 as D (5 bases). The CDR3 loop spans 14 amino acids. V gave up 0 bases and J gave up 1 base, with 7 bases separating them. Germline values: CDR1 LNHDA, CDR2 SQIVND (reference sequence). The CDR3 nucleotides are TGTGCCAGTAGTATAGAGACAGAATCCTACGAGCAGTACTTC. Its protein product is CASSIETESYEQYF.

The chain joins TRBV5-4 to TRBJ2-3; 8 bases line up with TRBD1. The germline gives CDR1 SGHNT, CDR2 YYREEE (reference sequence). The CDR3 runs to 14 residues. After removal of 7 bases from V and 6 bases from J, the junction contained 10 bases not matched to a gene. Written as DNA, the CDR3 is TGTGCCAGCTCTTATGGACAGGGAGCGGATACGCAGTATTTT. It translates to CASSYGQGADTQYF. The full variable domain, with the rest looked up from reference TRBV5-4 and TRBJ2-3, is ETGVTQSPTHLIKTRGQQVTLRCSSQSGHNTVSWYQQALGQGPQFIFQYYREEENGRGNFPPRFSGLQFPNYSSELNVNALELDDSALYLCASSYGQGADTQYFGPGTRLTVL.

The V and J genes are TRBV7-2 and TRBJ1-1, with TRBD1 matching over 9 bases. Unmatched junction bases numbered 4, after V lost 5 bases and J lost 3 bases. From germline, CDR1 is SGHTA and CDR2 FQGNSA. The CDR3 has 14 amino acids. The CDR3 coding sequence is TGTGCCAGCAGCCCACAGGGGGCCGACACTGAAGCTTTCTTT. Translation: CASSPQGADTEAFF.

The V gene is TRBV28, the J gene TRBJ1-4; no reliable D call. Germline V gene lookup returns CDR1 MDHEN and CDR2 SYDVKM. This CDR3 comprises 13 residues. Trimming left V 3 bases short and J 8 bases short, with 10 bases between. The CDR3 DNA sequence: TGTGCCAGCAGTTTGGTAGCTTCCGAAAAACTGTTTTTT. Its protein product is CASSLVASEKLFF.

This chain joins TRBV13 and TRBJ1-4, with D maybe TRBD1 (5 bases). This CDR3 comprises 16 residues. V was trimmed by 0 bases and J by 5 bases, leaving 13 bases between them. Germline CDR1 reads PRHDT; CDR2 reads FYEKMQ (reference sequence). CDR3 DNA sequence: TGTGCCAGCAGCTTAGGCCCCCGGGGGACCAATGAAAAACTGTTTTTT. Protein: CASSLGPRGTNEKLFF.

The V and J genes are TRBV7-9 and TRBJ2-1; D is unclear. The CDR3 is made up of 13 amino acids. CDR1 SEHNR and CDR2 FQNEAQ come from the germline V gene (reference sequence). Trimming removed 3 bases at V and 8 bases at J, with 11 bases between. The CDR3 DNA follows: TGTGCCAGCAGCTTTTCTCGGCAGGATGAGCAGTTCTTC. Translation: CASSFSRQDEQFF.

The chain joins TRBV14 to TRBJ2-7; tentatively, D is TRBD1 (5 bases). The V end was cut by 4 bases, the J end by 8 bases, with 18 bases between. The CDR3 sequence is 14 residues long. In germline, CDR1 is SGHDN, CDR2 FVKESK. As DNA, the CDR3 is TGTGCCAGCAGCCCTGGGGCTACGCCGTTCCAGCAGTACTTC. Its protein product is CASSPGATPFQQYF.

The chain is built from TRBV12-3 or TRBV12-4 and TRBJ1-2, with D possibly matching TRBD1 (5 bases). V was cut by 6 bases and J by 4 bases, with 9 bases left in between. This CDR3 contains 12 residues. In DNA form, the CDR3 reads TGTGCCAGCAGCCGCGACAGCTATGGCTACACCTTC. This encodes CASSRDSYGYTF.

This chain joins TRBV9 and TRBJ2-7; 10 positions match TRBD2. CDR1 is SGDLS, CDR2 YYNGEE, per germline. Trimming cost V 4 bases and J 1 base; bases outside gene matches: 5. This CDR3 is built from 15 residues. CDR3 bases: TGTGCCAGCAGCATCGGACTAGCGGTGTCCTACGAGCAGTACTTC. It is translated as CASSIGLAVSYEQYF. Full variable domain (missing parts from reference TRBV9 and TRBJ2-7): DSGVTQTPKHLITATGQRVTLRCSPRSGDLSVYWYQQSLDQGLQFLIQYYNGEERAKGNILERFSAQQFPDLHSELNLSSLELGDSALYFCASSIGLAVSYEQYFGPGTRLTVT.